These 19 T cell receptor beta chains share one sample of origin, sequenced in a study of shared clonotypes between healthy human individuals (dated by TCRdb to 2020 to 2021). For the CD8 naive samples, CD45RO-negative cells were positively selected for CCR7, yielding a CD45RA+CCR7+ population from which TemRA cells were excluded. The library came from the immunoSEQ multiplex PCR assay. TCRdb holds this immuneACCESS table with in-frame rearrangements only. Some clones are missing; in checked studies, unresolved V genes explain under half, and the rest has no known cause. The sample data list about 2 million clones, and about 95% of these were observed just once. Approximately 1.2% of the sample belongs to the ten largest clones. The sample comprised naive CD8+ T cells sorted from blood. The cell subset or site label, read with the paper, signifies: CD45RA+CCR7+. The receptors here all came from a man younger than 30 in good health.

As DNA, the CDR3 is TGTGCCAGCAGTCCCCTTTTTACAGCGGGAGGTTTTGGGCAGTTCTTC. It codes for CASSPLFTAGGFGQFF. V is TRBV7-9 and J is TRBJ2-1; TRBD2 aligns across 9 bases. The CDR3 is 16 amino acids. Germline V gene lookup returns CDR1 SEHNR and CDR2 FQNEAQ (reference sequence). V was clipped by 6 bases and J by 12 bases; unmatched bases: 18.

This clone was seen once. This rearrangement joins TRBV5-6 to TRBJ1-2; 7 positions agree with TRBD1. V trimming: 4 bases; J trimming: 8 bases; junction bases outside the gene matches: 8. This CDR3 contains 13 residues. CDR1 is SGHDT and CDR2 is YYEEEE in the germline V gene. This CDR3 is CASSGGQSLGYTF. The CDR3 DNA reads TGTGCCAGCAGCGGGGGACAGTCACTCGGCTACACCTTC.

The rearrangement links TRBV27 to TRBJ1-5; 7 bases agree with TRBD1. The J segment lost 1 base and the V segment lost 10 bases, leaving 7 bases of the junction unmatched. The CDR3 consists of 14 residues. Germline CDR1 is MNHEY and CDR2 is SMNVEV (reference sequence). CDR3 loop: CATAEGASNQPQHF. CDR3 DNA sequence: TGTGCCACGGCCGAGGGGGCGAGCAATCAGCCCCAGCATTTT.

The chain uses TRBV11-2 and TRBJ2-2; D unresolved. This CDR3 contains 16 residues. Germline V gene sequence: CDR1 SGHAT, CDR2 FQNNGV. V dropped 5 bases and J dropped 7 bases, with 20 bases sitting between them. CDR3 in amino acids: CASSPGRSVGHGELFF. DNA for the CDR3: TGTGCCAGCAGCCCTGGAAGATCGGTAGGCCACGGGGAGCTGTTTTTT.

The chain joins TRBV9 to TRBJ2-1, with 8 bases aligning to TRBD1. V trimming: 4 bases; J trimming: 10 bases; junction bases outside the gene matches: 10. Per germline, CDR1 SGDLS and CDR2 YYNGEE. CDR3 length: 14 residues. CDR3 sequence reads: CASSTMTGADEQFF. The CDR3 bases are TGTGCCAGCAGCACCATGACAGGGGCGGACGAGCAGTTCTTC.

This sequence joins TRBV6-5 and TRBJ2-1, with 11 bases that match TRBD2. This CDR3 has 15 amino acids. V shed 3 bases and J 7 bases; nucleotides not matched to a gene: 5. Germline loops: CDR1 MNHEY, CDR2 SVGAGI. The CDR3 coding sequence is TGTGCCAGCAGTTATTTCGCTAGCGGGAGGAATGAGCAGTTCTTC. Protein: CASSYFASGRNEQFF.

V gene TRBV16 combines with J gene TRBJ2-7; TRBD1 aligns across 11 bases. CDR1 and CDR2 (germline): KGHSY, FQNENV. The CDR3 consists of 17 residues. Trimming at V came to 3 bases and at J to 6 bases, leaving 13 bases not matched to a gene. The CDR3 sequence is CASSHGQGASLYVEQYF. For the CDR3, the DNA is TGTGCCAGCAGCCACGGACAGGGGGCATCCTTATACGTCGAGCAGTACTTC.

The chain carries TRBV29-1 and TRBJ1-1, with 7 bases lining up with TRBD1. Germline CDR1 is SQVTM and CDR2 is ANQGSEA. With V trimmed by 8 bases and J by 0 bases, 9 bases remained unmatched. The CDR3 is made up of 14 amino acids. CDR3 residues: CSIRTGTVNTEAFF. The CDR3 DNA sequence: TGCAGCATAAGAACCGGGACAGTGAACACTGAAGCTTTCTTT.

Concerning this clone: Distinct nucleotide sequences in the sample also encode this CDR3. The chain joins TRBV6-1 to TRBJ2-7, with 7 positions matching TRBD2. The CDR3 is 14 amino acids. CDR1 MNHNS and CDR2 SASEGT come from the germline V gene. Trimming at V came to 1 base and at J to 2 bases, leaving 2 bases not matched to a gene. Written as DNA, the CDR3 is TGTGCCAGCAGTGAAGGACTAGCCACCTACGAGCAGTACTTC. Its translation is CASSEGLATYEQYF.

This clone was detected only once. This chain links TRBV19 with TRBJ2-7; the D call may be TRBD1 or TRBD2 (5 bases each). The CDR3 runs 14 residues. Trimming left V 5 bases short and J 3 bases short, with 14 bases between. Germline V lookup: CDR1 LNHDA, CDR2 SQIVND (reference sequence). The DNA for the CDR3 is TGTGCCAGTAGTGTCCGGGACGGACTCTACGAGCAGTACTTC. This gives the protein CASSVRDGLYEQYF.

V and J are TRBV28 and TRBJ1-1; 7 bases match TRBD1. V lost 2 bases to trimming and J lost 7 bases; unmatched junction nucleotides: 10. The length of the CDR3 is 15 residues. Germline CDR1 is MDHEN and CDR2 is SYDVKM. The CDR3 reads CASSLGGTVVIEAFF. CDR3 sequence (DNA): TGTGCCAGCAGTTTAGGGGGGACAGTGGTGATTGAAGCTTTCTTT.

This chain connects TRBV19 to TRBJ2-7; 10 bases fit TRBD2. Germline V lookup: CDR1 LNHDA, CDR2 SQIVND (reference sequence). The trim removed 5 bases at V and 6 bases at J, leaving 7 bases unmatched. CDR3 size: 14 residues. CDR3 sequence (DNA): TGTGCCAGTAGTCGCCTAGCGGGAGCTCCCGAGCAGTACTTC. Translated: CASSRLAGAPEQYF.

This clone appeared a single time. The chain employs TRBV6-5 and TRBJ1-2, with a weak D call TRBD1 (6 bases). Germline CDR1 MNHEY, CDR2 SVGAGI. Trimming stripped 7 bases from V and 2 bases from J, with 14 bases between. The CDR3 has 14 residues. The CDR3 sequence: CASTIRQGNYGYTF. CDR3 sequence (DNA): TGTGCCAGCACTATCAGGCAGGGGAACTATGGCTACACCTTC.

This clone was counted a single time. V usage is TRBV18 and J usage is TRBJ1-1, with a tentative D call TRBD1 (5 bases). Germline CDR1 is KGHSH and CDR2 is LQKENI. V was trimmed by 2 bases and J by 3 bases, leaving 16 bases between them. The CDR3 is 16 amino acids. Here the CDR3 reads CASSPGQQVLYTEAFF. The DNA of the CDR3 is TGTGCCAGCTCACCAGGCCAACAGGTCTTATACACTGAAGCTTTCTTT.

The chain combines TRBV7-2 with TRBJ2-5, with 7 bases lining up with TRBD2. The V segment lost 1 base and the J segment 0 bases; nucleotides outside the gene matches: 5. The CDR3 has 16 residues. Germline V CDR1 and CDR2: SGHTA, FQGNSA. The CDR3 DNA follows: TGTGCCAGCAGCTTAGTCTGGCTAGCGGACCAAGAGACCCAGTACTTC. Translation: CASSLVWLADQETQYF.

This chain joins TRBV27 and TRBJ1-5; possible D gene TRBD1, 5 bases. The CDR3 is 15 amino acids. Trimming took off 5 bases at V and 1 base at J, with 12 bases between the two ends. Germline values: CDR1 MNHEY, CDR2 SMNVEV (reference sequence). The CDR3 coding sequence is TGTGCCAGCAGTAGTTTGGGGCCCAGCAATCAGCCCCAGCATTTT. Its translation: CASSSLGPSNQPQHF.

The rearrangement links TRBV2 to TRBJ1-1; possibly TRBD1 for D (5 bases). The CDR3 is 14 amino acids. V was cut by 11 bases and J by 7 bases, with 23 bases left in between. Germline CDR1 reads SNHLY; CDR2 reads FYNNEI. The CDR3 protein is CAAQTQGSRSEAFF. The CDR3 DNA reads TGTGCCGCCCAGACCCAGGGTTCTAGGAGTGAAGCTTTCTTT.

V usage is TRBV11-2 and J usage is TRBJ2-7; no firm D call. This CDR3 spans 13 amino acids. V lost 7 bases to trimming and J lost 3 bases, with 13 bases between them. CDR1 is SGHAT, CDR2 FQNNGV, per germline. The chain's CDR3 is CASTMDPIYEQYF. CDR3 DNA: TGTGCCAGCACCATGGACCCAATCTACGAGCAGTACTTC.

This clone appeared once. CDR3 region: CASSLRGKVYEQYF. CDR3 bases: TGTGCCAGCAGCTTGAGGGGGAAGGTCTACGAGCAGTACTTC. The chain links TRBV5-4 to TRBJ2-7, with D possibly matching TRBD1 (6 bases). Germline loops: CDR1 SGHNT, CDR2 YYREEE (reference sequence). The CDR3 has 14 residues. V lost 1 base and J lost 3, with 11 bases in between.